This T cell receptor (beta chain) is drawn from a study of response to subunit inactivated influenza vaccine. Study results and caveats: The authors proposed limited new T cell recruitment per seasonal influenza vaccination.

MiXCR, run by TCRdb on the RT-PCR reads, gives a single entry per CDR3 protein. Of about 520,000 distinct CDR3 sequences listed, approximately 24% were seen once; the top ten hold 1.5% to 2%. Points on this clonotype: No antigen is known for it.

The sequence derives from a man aged 50-59 years who received an inactivated influenza vaccine. This specimen was CD4+ T cells sorted from PBMCs, taken more than 4 days after vaccination.

CDR3 coding DNA: TGTGCCAGCAGTACAAACACAGGGGGCGGCGGCTACACCTTC. Amino acids: CASSTNTGGGGYTF. The V and J genes are TRBV28 and TRBJ1-2; 9 bases match TRBD1. The CDR3 consists of 14 residues. Trimming removed 5 bases from V and 8 bases from J; junction bases left unmatched: 9. Per the germline V gene, CDR1 is MDHEN and CDR2 is SYDVKM.